This T cell receptor beta chain was sequenced for a study of T cells expressing NK-cell markers. Study-level information: One of the eight sequenced donors was seronegative, whereas the other seven were HCMV-seropositive.

Points from the study as a whole: HCMV specificity was not established for the expanded NKG2C+ T cell clones. The contribution of dominant NKG2C+ clonotypes to CD8+ T cells in six or seven donors was roughly 1.0-7.5%.

Points on this clonotype: The antigen is undetermined.

TCR beta libraries carry UMIs added by 5'RACE template switching. TCRdb re-called the 5' RACE reads and catalogs CDR3 proteins one per entry, DNA excluded. In all, the sample yields about 160,000 distinct CDR3 sequences. Germline V gives CDR1 MGHRA, CDR2 YSYEKL. The CDR3 runs to 16 residues. The sample comprised blood T cells: a sorted CD56 or NKG2C T cell subset, CD4+ or CD8+ T cells, or bulk PBMC T cells (not recorded which). The chain joins TRBV4-1 to TRBJ1-6; without DNA, the TCRdb call of TRBD1 cannot be checked. The TCR sequence derives from a woman between 18 and 69 years old in good health. CDR3 loop: CASSQGGGRDNSPLHF.